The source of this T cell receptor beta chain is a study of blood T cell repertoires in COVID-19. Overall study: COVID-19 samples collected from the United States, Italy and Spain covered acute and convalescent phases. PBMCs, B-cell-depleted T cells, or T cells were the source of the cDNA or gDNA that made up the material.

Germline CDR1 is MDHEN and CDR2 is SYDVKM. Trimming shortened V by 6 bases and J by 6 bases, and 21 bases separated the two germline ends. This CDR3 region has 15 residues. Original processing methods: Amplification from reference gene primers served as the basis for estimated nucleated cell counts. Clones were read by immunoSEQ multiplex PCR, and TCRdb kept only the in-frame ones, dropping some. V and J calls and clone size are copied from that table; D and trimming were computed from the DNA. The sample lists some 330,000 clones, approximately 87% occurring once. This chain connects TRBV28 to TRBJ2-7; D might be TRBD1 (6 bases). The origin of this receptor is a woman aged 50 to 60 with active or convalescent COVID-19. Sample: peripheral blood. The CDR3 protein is CASSLNQGFASEQYF. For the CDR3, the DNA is TGTGCCAGCAGCCTGAATCAGGGGTTTGCGAGCGAGCAGTACTTC.